This TCR beta chain was found in a study of shared clonotypes between healthy human individuals. The J segment lost 3 bases and the V segment lost 3 bases, leaving 7 bases of the junction unmatched. Germline V lookup: CDR1 SGHRS, CDR2 YFSETQ. The CDR3 is 16 residues long. Clones were read by immunoSEQ multiplex PCR, and TCRdb kept only the in-frame ones, dropping some. The sample holds 600,000 or so clones, about 95% seen once. CD45RO-negative, CCR7-selected cells formed the naive CD8 fraction, which excluded terminally differentiated effector memory CD45RA+ cells. V is TRBV5-1 and J is TRBJ2-3; 10 bases fit TRBD1. This sequence originates from a woman in her 30s in good health. The sequencing sample was made of naive CD8+ T cells sorted from blood. The CDR3 loop is CASSSQGQGTTDTQYF. The CDR3, as DNA: TGCGCCAGCAGCTCGCAGGGACAGGGGACGACAGATACGCAGTATTTT.